This T cell receptor beta chain was observed in a study of T-cell reconstitution after alpha-beta-depleted transplantation in children. Preparation of the TCRbeta library used unique molecular identifiers. TCRdb re-derived calls from the PCR reads in MiXCR, one entry per CDR3 protein. Counted here are 500,000 to 600,000 distinct CDR3 sequences, approximately 32% occurring once; the ten biggest clones make up approximately 2.3%. This clonotype was counted between two and nine times. Germline CDR1 reads MNHEY; CDR2 reads SVGEGT. The V segment lost 5 bases and the J segment 3 bases; nucleotides outside the gene matches: 9. The CDR3 length is 15 residues.

The receptor was derived from a human donor who donated a stem cell graft to a child with aplastic anemia. Sample: PBMCs from the stem cell graft donor, taken from the stem cell graft. The V call is TRBV6-2 or TRBV6-3, the J call TRBJ1-2, with 7 bases lining up with TRBD1. The CDR3 loop reads CASSPHRGLYYGYTF. The CDR3 bases are TGTGCCAGCAGTCCTCACAGGGGTCTCTACTATGGCTACACCTTC.